This T cell receptor (beta chain) is from a study of T cell responses to AZD1222 COVID-19 vaccine. General study results and limits: Regions left unmutated in variants are reportedly the target of nearly half of spike-specific TCRs. Among those given AZD1222, only six were seropositive at baseline. Recipients of two AZD1222 doses showed rising Spike-specific TCR breadth and depth. Repertoire sampling occurred only after the peak T cell response.

As for this clone: What it binds is unknown.

The V gene's germline CDR1 is SGHNT and CDR2 YYREEE (reference sequence). The CDR3 is 14 amino acids. Trimming took 3 bases from V and 9 from J; bases not matched to a gene: 6. Clones were read by immunoSEQ multiplex PCR, and TCRdb kept only the in-frame ones, dropping some. The sample records 120,000 or so clones, about 90% being singletons. The chain combines TRBV5-4 with TRBJ2-1; 10 bases match TRBD1. This clonotype originated in an adult in good health. The material sequenced was peripheral blood, taken on day 0 of AZD1222 vaccination. The DNA for the CDR3 is TGTGCCAGCAGCTCAAAGACAGGGGGCGCTGAGCAGTTCTTC. Residues: CASSSKTGGAEQFF.